The 16 T cell receptor beta chains reported below all come from one sample, sequenced in a study of cytotoxic CD8 clonotypes in ibrutinib-treated CLL (dated by TCRdb to about 2021). The time point label on this specimen signifies: approximately twelve months on ibrutinib. Receptor amplification or capture employed the immunoSEQ multiplex PCR assay. In TCRdb, the immuneACCESS table is reduced to in-frame sequences with V and J assigned. These tables do not hold every clone; where another copy was compared, an unresolved V gene accounts for under half, and the others remain unexplained. The sample table records about 49,000 clones; 45% to 55% of these occur just once. 32% of the sample lies in the top ten. The sample consisted of PBMCs, taken after 12 months of ibrutinib treatment. These receptors were taken from a human donor with chronic lymphocytic leukemia.

This chain connects TRBV29-1 to TRBJ2-1; no reliable D call. CDR1 is SQVTM and CDR2 is ANQGSEA in the germline V gene. This CDR3 is 9 amino acids long. V gave up 3 bases and J gave up 6 bases, with 0 bases separating them. CDR3 bases: TGCAGCGTTGACAATGAGCAGTTCTTC. This codes for CSVDNEQFF.

This clone occurred once. The J gene is TRBJ1-5, the V gene TRBV10-2, with D hard to call. This CDR3 spans 16 amino acids. V was pared by 3 bases and J by 0 bases, with 12 bases between. CDR1 is WSHSY and CDR2 is SAAADI in the germline V gene. The CDR3 DNA reads TGCGCCAGCAGTGATTATGCGGGAAATAGCAATCAGCCCCAGCATTTT. As protein: CASSDYAGNSNQPQHF.

The V gene is TRBV6-1, the J gene TRBJ2-1, with 7 bases fitting TRBD2. Trimming took 4 bases from V and 9 from J; bases not matched to a gene: 12. Germline V gives CDR1 MNHNS, CDR2 SASEGT. The length of the CDR3 is 15 residues. This chain's CDR3 is CASSALRENDGEQFF. The CDR3 DNA is TGTGCCAGCAGTGCTTTGCGGGAGAACGACGGTGAGCAGTTCTTC.

The V call is TRBV6-1, the J call TRBJ1-5; D is possibly TRBD1 (6 bases). CDR1 MNHNS and CDR2 SASEGT come from the germline V gene. Between the trimmed V and J ends, which lost 6 bases and 8 bases, there was a span of 17 bases. CDR3 length: 14 residues. The CDR3 region has the DNA TGTGCCAGCAGGCACCCGGGACAAGGGGAGCCCCAGCATTTT. Protein: CASRHPGQGEPQHF.

The chain recombines TRBV6-6 with TRBJ1-4, with a weak D call TRBD1 (5 bases). Germline CDR1 is MNHNY and CDR2 is SVGAGI (reference sequence). The V end lost 5 bases, the J end lost 14 bases, and 15 bases lay between the germline ends. The CDR3 is made up of 12 amino acids. DNA of the CDR3: TGTGCCAGCAGTGCCTCGGGACTTAAGCTGTTTTTT. This encodes CASSASGLKLFF.

The chain has TRBV4-2 and TRBJ1-3; weak D call: TRBD1 (6 bases). The CDR3 runs to 16 residues. Germline CDR1 is LGHNA and CDR2 is YNFKEQ. Trimming shortened V by 1 base and J by 0 bases, and 10 bases separated the two germline ends. This chain's CDR3 is CASSQGQAHSGNTIYF. CDR3 DNA: TGTGCCAGCAGCCAAGGACAGGCCCACTCTGGAAACACCATATATTTT.

V is TRBV28 and J is TRBJ1-2; weak D call: TRBD1 (5 bases). Trimming took off 5 bases at V and 4 bases at J, with 17 bases between the two ends. Looked up from germline, CDR1 is MDHEN and CDR2 is SYDVKM. The length of the CDR3 is 15 residues. Here the CDR3 DNA reads TGTGCCAGCAGTCCCACAGGAAACGTGGGCTATGGCTACACCTTC. Amino acids: CASSPTGNVGYGYTF.

V is TRBV5-5 and J is TRBJ1-4; D gene ambiguous. The CDR3 runs to 15 residues. V lost 2 bases and J lost 0, with 8 bases in between. Germline V gene data show CDR1 as SGHKS and CDR2 as YYEKEE (reference sequence). CDR3 in DNA: TGTGCCAGCAGCTTTTTAGGATCAACTAATGAAAAACTGTTTTTT. This codes for CASSFLGSTNEKLFF.

This clone was seen a single time. The chain is built from TRBV19 and TRBJ1-1, with TRBD1 identical over 8 bases. This CDR3 contains 15 residues. The ends lost 4 bases at V and 1 base at J; junction bases unmatched: 5. Germline V gives CDR1 LNHDA, CDR2 SQIVND (reference sequence). The CDR3 DNA reads as TGTGCCAGTAGTACCCTACAGGGGGGGAACACTGAAGCTTTCTTT. Translation: CASSTLQGGNTEAFF.

By sample share, this clone is large. The V and J genes are TRBV4-1 and TRBJ2-1; D is possibly TRBD1 (6 bases). Per the germline V gene, CDR1 is MGHRA and CDR2 is YSYEKL. V lost 7 bases to trimming and J lost 6 bases, with 22 bases between them. The CDR3 covers 16 residues. CDR3 DNA: TGCGCCAGCACTCCATTGGGGGCTGGGGGCCCCAATGAGCAGTTCTTC. Translating gives CASTPLGAGGPNEQFF.

In its sample, this clone was seen a few times. This chain links TRBV7-3 with TRBJ2-7; a weak D match, TRBD2 (5 bases). The length of the CDR3 is 14 residues. The V gene lost 2 bases and the J gene lost 2 bases, with 10 bases spanning the gap. Germline V CDR1 and CDR2: SGHTA, FQGTGA. CDR3 DNA: TGTGCCAGCAGCTTATTAGCGCAAGCCTACGAGCAGTACTTC. Encoded protein: CASSLLAQAYEQYF.

Only a few counts were recorded for this clone. The chain recombines TRBV6-1 with TRBJ2-7, with D perhaps given as TRBD1 or TRBD2 (5 bases each). The CDR3 spans 13 residues. V lost 0 bases and J 7 bases, leaving 10 bases between the germline ends. In germline, CDR1 is MNHNS, CDR2 SASEGT. CDR3 region: CASSEAGRREQYF. As DNA, the CDR3 is TGTGCCAGCAGTGAAGCGGGGCGGAGGGAGCAGTACTTC.

V gene TRBV19 combines with J gene TRBJ2-3; TRBD1 agrees at 8 bases. CDR1 and CDR2 from the germline V gene are LNHDA and SQIVND (reference sequence). Trimming at V came to 8 bases and at J to 1 base, leaving 2 bases not matched to a gene. The CDR3 contains 13 residues. CDR3 sequence (DNA): TGTGCCAGTGCGGACAGGGGCACAGATACGCAGTATTTT. Encoded protein: CASADRGTDTQYF. The variable domain in full, with the rest retrieved from reference TRBV19 and TRBJ2-3, is DGGITQSPKYLFRKEGQNVTLSCEQNLNHDAMYWYRQDPGQGLRLIYYSQIVNDFQKGDIAEGYSVSREKKESFPLTVTSAQKNPTAFYLCASADRGTDTQYFGPGTRLTVL.

The chain uses TRBV5-6 and TRBJ2-7; D unclear. This CDR3 has 10 residues. Trimming stripped 4 bases from V and 6 bases from J, with 5 bases between. Germline loops: CDR1 SGHDT, CDR2 YYEEEE. CDR3 sequence reads: CASSPPEQYF. In nucleotides, the CDR3 is TGTGCCAGCAGCCCCCCCGAGCAGTACTTC. Complete variable domain (other parts from reference TRBV5-6 and TRBJ2-7): DAGVTQSPTHLIKTRGQQVTLRCSPKSGHDTVSWYQQALGQGPQFIFQYYEEEERQRGNFPDRFSGHQFPNYSSELNVNALLLGDSALYLCASSPPEQYFGPGTRLTVT.

This sequence joins TRBV5-1 and TRBJ1-2, with 9 bases identical to TRBD1. CDR3 length: 15 residues. The V and J ends lost 5 bases and 7 bases, in that order; junction bases with no gene match: 12. The germline V gene has CDR1 SGHRS and CDR2 YFSETQ. The CDR3 DNA is TGCGCCAGCAGGACGGGGGACAGGGAAATTGGTGGCTACACCTTC. Translating gives CASRTGDREIGGYTF.

The chain uses TRBV7-9 and TRBJ1-2; D is perhaps TRBD1 (5 bases). The V gene lost 5 bases and the J gene lost 4 bases, with 17 bases spanning the gap. The CDR3 has 15 amino acids. Germline V CDR1 and CDR2: SEHNR, FQNEAQ (reference sequence). The CDR3 protein is CASSVPMTVTYGYTF. The CDR3 DNA is TGTGCCAGCAGCGTACCCATGACAGTAACCTATGGCTACACCTTC.